This T cell receptor beta chain was profiled in a study of shared clonotypes between healthy human individuals (dated by TCRdb to about 2020). Study-level background: The cohort included a few men and a couple of women between 18 and 49 years of age. The study deeply sequenced blood TCR repertoires of about 5 healthy adults to estimate repertoire size and the extent of clonotype sharing between individuals. Between about 0.85 and 8.9 billion PBMCs per donor were obtained by leukapheresis. For each donor, CD4 naive and CD4 memory were each run on three plates, CD8 naive on two plates, and CD8 memory on one plate. To increase sequencing depth and limit assay-specific biases, different laboratories used diverse techniques to prepare libraries and sequence TCR repertoires.

The germline V gene sets CDR1 to SGHRS and CDR2 to YFSETQ. From cysteine to phenylalanine, the CDR3 is 14 amino acids long. Just CDR3 DNA is preserved here, 42 bases in frame from base 1. V loses 0 bases, J loses 6 bases, and the germline ends lie 10 bases apart. As for this clone: There is no known antigen for this receptor. No base-level quality is on record; no much larger clone is a single base apart.

Using the deep immunoSEQ assay, multiplex PCR amplified TCR CDR3 regions from genomic DNA. Extracted genomic DNA from each cell subset was spread evenly across all wells of several immunoSEQ 96-well plates, with each plate serving as a replicate. For sorted subsets, roughly 200 ng of genomic DNA, equivalent to around 30,000 T cell genomes, went into each replicate PCR. Purified libraries were measured with a Qubit 3.0 fluorometer, size-checked on a Bioanalyzer 2100, and measured again with the KAPA Library Quantification kit. Each immunoSEQ 96-well plate was sequenced on its own single-read 150-cycle Illumina NextSeq 550 flow cell. As for how the authors treated the data: The immunoSEQ output contained only junctional sequences without quality scores, so filtering could not match that applied to full-length reads. Sequences were annotated with PyIR, a Python wrapper for IgBLAST v1.9, and V/J genes and CDR3 were assigned using IMGT germline references. Reads with weak V/J assignments (E-value above 1e-6), missing CDR3, stop codons, out-of-frame junctions, or ambiguous translated residues were removed. V3J clonotypes were defined by identical inferred V gene, J gene, and CDR3 amino acid sequence. Percentage overlap between repertoires was calculated by dividing the number of shared unique clonotypes by the size of the smaller repertoire. RTK rarefaction, the Chao1 estimator, and Recon v2.1 estimates of unobserved clonotypes were used to assess repertoire richness. For all TCRbeta clonotypes obtained by the gDNA method from a handful of donors, generation probabilities were computed with OLGA. TCRdb obtained this table from immuneACCESS and retained in-frame rearrangements with V and J assigned. These tables miss some clones; where compared with another copy, unresolved V genes account for less than half of the shortfall, and the remainder is unexplained. V and J calls and clone size are those listed in that table; D and trimming were worked out from the DNA. Here the sample has over a million clones; around 76% occur a single time. The top ten clonotypes cover 1.4% of the sample.

The donors were healthy, HIV-negative adults with no recently reported acute infections or vaccinations. All donors were Caucasian adults living in Nashville, Tennessee, USA. CD4+ T cells were enriched by magnetic negative selection, after which naive cells were positively selected on CD45RA and the negative fraction was taken as the memory subset. After blood collection by leukapheresis, PBMCs were isolated using Ficoll-Histopaque density gradient centrifugation and then cryopreserved in the vapor phase of liquid nitrogen. Purity and quantity of every magnetically sorted T cell population were checked by analytical flow cytometry. From each sorted fraction, genomic DNA was isolated and quantified by UV absorbance on a Nanodrop 2000c. General findings and caveats noted by the study authors: Naive subsets generally had larger estimated clonotype richness than memory subsets did. Incomplete sequencing was indicated by rarefaction of sorted-subset datasets, despite the large sequencing depth. Compared with non-shared clonotypes, the clonotypes found in all four sorted-subset donors had higher generation probabilities. Pairwise subsampling indicated that sequencing depth was expected to affect the degree of clonotype sharing among donors. Sampling was restricted to blood, and TCR repertoires in tissue are likely to differ from TCR repertoires in blood. Because the study included only a small number of donors, the genetic and exposure-history diversity represented was limited. Sharing across several donors was observed for approximately 5% of naive CD4, under 4% of naive CD8, 2% to 2.5% of memory CD4, and approximately 0.41% of memory CD8 clonotypes.

Sequencing input: memory CD4+ T cells sorted from blood. The cell subset or site tag for this specimen amounts to: CD45RA-negative fraction. This receptor chain uses TRBV5-1 and TRBJ1-5; no D gene call is confident. This TCR derives from a man younger than 35 in good health. The nucleotides read TGCGCCAGCAGCTTGGAGCCCAGAGGTCAGCCCCAGCATTTT. This encodes CASSLEPRGQPQHF. The full variable domain, completed from the reference TRBV5-1 and TRBJ1-5 proteins outside the CDR3, reads KAGVTQTPRYLIKTRGQQVTLSCSPISGHRSVSWYQQTPGQGLQFLFEYFSETQRNKGNFPGRFSGRQFSNSRSEMNVSTLELGDSALYLCASSLEPRGQPQHFGDGTRLSIL.